This TCR beta chain was sequenced during a study of OX40 agonist ivuxolimab in advanced cancers. With respect to the entire study: The costimulatory receptor OX40 (CD134) was targeted by ivuxolimab, a fully human IgG2 agonistic monoclonal antibody. Partial responses occurred in three dose-escalation patients, of whom one had hepatocellular carcinoma and two had cutaneous melanoma. The dose-escalation cohort was almost 85% male with a mean age of about 58 years, ranging from about 23 to 85. The paper reports the monotherapy dose-escalation portion (N = 52 patients) of the phase I ivuxolimab trial. Among the roughly 50 dose-escalation patients, some 19 had hepatocellular carcinoma, around 15 melanoma, 9 renal cell carcinoma and 9 head and neck cancer. Intravenous ivuxolimab was administered to patients every 2 weeks at six dose levels: 0.01, 0.1, 0.3, 1.5, 3 and 10 mg/kg. Prior anti-PD-1, anti-PD-L1 or anti-CTLA-4 therapy was permitted, and checkpoint inhibitors had been received by roughly two fifths of dose-escalation patients. The point of sequencing TCRbeta in the periphery was to test whether ivuxolimab changed TCR sequence diversity and drove clonal T-cell expansion. General conclusions and limits of the study: In partial responders in the 0.1-3.0 mg/kg groups, normalized peripheral clonal expansion was found to be among the lowest, especially among CD8+ T cells. The antigen specificity of the peripheral T cells that underwent clonal expansion was not determined. At doses of 0.1 to 3.0 mg/kg, clonal expansion of both CD4+ and CD8+ blood T cells was observed from baseline to week 6. After ivuxolimab, more expanded clones were found on average in CD8+ T cells than in CD4+ T cells. Low levels of normalized T-cell clonal expansion were also seen in some patients who did not respond.

Only a few counts were recorded for this clone. Its cognate antigen has yet to be identified. No per-base quality is available; no much larger clone lies one base away. For sequencing of the TCRbeta CDR3 region, genomic DNA was extracted from the sorted cells. The immunoSEQ Assay was used for sequencing of TCRbeta CDR3 regions. The immuneACCESS repertoire file appears here via TCRdb, limited to in-frame rearrangements. These files lack a portion of the clones; in checked studies, under half of the deficit traces to unresolved V genes, and the cause of the others is not known. This sample has some 19,000 clones in its table, and approximately 77% of those were observed once. The ten largest clones capture about 17% of the sample. CDR1 is given as SNHLY and CDR2 as FYNNEI, both from the germline V gene. V ends up 6 bases short and J 5 bases short, with an unmatched junction base count of 11. Reading from cysteine to phenylalanine, the CDR3 counts 15 amino acids. Only CDR3 DNA is held: 45 bases, read in frame from base 1.

Patients with a history of autoimmune disease or receiving systemic immunosuppression were excluded from the trial. Peripheral blood for TCR sequencing was collected from all dose cohorts at baseline, on cycle 4 day 1, and on cycle 7 day 1. Samples came from an open-label, multicenter, first-in-human phase I dose-escalation trial of ivuxolimab. Adults with locally advanced or metastatic melanoma, renal cell, hepatocellular, or head and neck squamous cell carcinoma were enrolled in the trial. Before TCR sequencing, CD4+ T cells and CD8+ T cells were sorted from peripheral blood as separate populations.

This chain is built from TRBV2 and TRBJ1-1, and TRBD1 aligns with 8 junction nucleotides. The sequence was collected from an adult with an advanced solid tumor such as melanoma, head and neck, liver or kidney cancer. Specimen: CD4+ or CD8+ T cells sorted from blood, collected in a trial of the OX40 agonist ivuxolimab. DNA sequence: TGTGCCAGCAGGGAACCAGACAGGGGCGAGACTGAAGCTTTCTTT. It is translated as CASREPDRGETEAFF.